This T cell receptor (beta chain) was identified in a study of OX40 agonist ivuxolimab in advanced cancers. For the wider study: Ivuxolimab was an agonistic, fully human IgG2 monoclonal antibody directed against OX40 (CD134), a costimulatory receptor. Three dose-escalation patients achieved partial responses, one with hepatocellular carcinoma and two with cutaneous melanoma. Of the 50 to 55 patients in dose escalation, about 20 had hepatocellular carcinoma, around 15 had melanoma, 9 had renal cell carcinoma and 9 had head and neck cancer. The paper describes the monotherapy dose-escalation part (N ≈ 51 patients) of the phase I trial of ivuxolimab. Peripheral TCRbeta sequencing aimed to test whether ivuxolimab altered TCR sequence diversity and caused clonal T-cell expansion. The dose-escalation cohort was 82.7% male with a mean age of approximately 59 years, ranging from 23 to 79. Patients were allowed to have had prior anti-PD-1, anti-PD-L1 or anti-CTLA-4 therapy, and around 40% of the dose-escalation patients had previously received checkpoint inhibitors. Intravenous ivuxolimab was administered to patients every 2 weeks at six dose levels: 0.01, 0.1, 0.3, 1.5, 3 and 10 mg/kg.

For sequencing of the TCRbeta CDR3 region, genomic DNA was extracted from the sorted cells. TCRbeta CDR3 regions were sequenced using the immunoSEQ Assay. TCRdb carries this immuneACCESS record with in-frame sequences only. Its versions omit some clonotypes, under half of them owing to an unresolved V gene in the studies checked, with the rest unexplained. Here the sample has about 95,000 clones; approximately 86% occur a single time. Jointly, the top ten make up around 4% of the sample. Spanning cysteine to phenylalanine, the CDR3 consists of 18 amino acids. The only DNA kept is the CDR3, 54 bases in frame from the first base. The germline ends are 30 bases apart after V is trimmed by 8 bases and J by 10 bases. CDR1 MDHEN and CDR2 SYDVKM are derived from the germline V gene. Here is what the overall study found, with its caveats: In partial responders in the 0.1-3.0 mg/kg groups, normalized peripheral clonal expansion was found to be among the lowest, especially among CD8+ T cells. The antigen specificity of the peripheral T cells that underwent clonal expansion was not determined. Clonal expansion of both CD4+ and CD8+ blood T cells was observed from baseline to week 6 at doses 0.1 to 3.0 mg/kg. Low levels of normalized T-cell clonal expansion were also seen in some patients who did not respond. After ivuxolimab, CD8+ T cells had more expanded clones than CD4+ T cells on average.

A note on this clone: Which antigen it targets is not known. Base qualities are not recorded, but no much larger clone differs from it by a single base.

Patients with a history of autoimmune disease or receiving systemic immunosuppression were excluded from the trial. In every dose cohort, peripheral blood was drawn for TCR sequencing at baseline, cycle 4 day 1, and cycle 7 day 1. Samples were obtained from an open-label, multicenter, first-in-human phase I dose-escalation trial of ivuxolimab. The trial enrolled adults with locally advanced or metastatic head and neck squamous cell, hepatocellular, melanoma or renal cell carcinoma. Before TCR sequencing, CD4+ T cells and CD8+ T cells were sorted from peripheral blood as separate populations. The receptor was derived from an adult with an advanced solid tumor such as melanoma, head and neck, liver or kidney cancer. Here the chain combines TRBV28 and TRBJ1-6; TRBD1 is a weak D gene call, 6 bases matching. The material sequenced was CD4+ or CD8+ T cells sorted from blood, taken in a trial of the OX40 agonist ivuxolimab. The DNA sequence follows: TGTGCCAGCTCACACCTGGGGTTACAGGGAGGCATCAACTCACCCCTCCACTTT. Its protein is CASSHLGLQGGINSPLHF.